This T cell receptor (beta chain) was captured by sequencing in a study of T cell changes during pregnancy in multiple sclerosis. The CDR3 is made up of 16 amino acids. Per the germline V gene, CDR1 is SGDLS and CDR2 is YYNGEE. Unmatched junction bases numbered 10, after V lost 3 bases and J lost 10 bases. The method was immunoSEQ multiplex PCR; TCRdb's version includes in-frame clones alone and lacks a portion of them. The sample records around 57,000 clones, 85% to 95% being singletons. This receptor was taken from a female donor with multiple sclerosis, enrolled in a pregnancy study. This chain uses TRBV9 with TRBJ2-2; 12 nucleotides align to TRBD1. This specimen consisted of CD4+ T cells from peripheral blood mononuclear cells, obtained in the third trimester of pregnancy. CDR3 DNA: TGTGCCAGCAGCGCCCACCTAGGGACAGGGGGCGAGGAGCTGTTTTTT. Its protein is CASSAHLGTGGEELFF.